The 13 T cell receptor beta chains below were found in one sample sequenced in a study of cytomegalovirus exposure and HLA in healthy donors. TCRdb's copy holds only in-frame clones and misses some; the assay was immunoSEQ multiplex PCR. The table has roughly 120,000 clones, around nine tenths seen once. The source material was PBMCs. All receptors come from a woman aged 18-29 years in good health and CMV-seronegative.

V usage is TRBV7-2 and J usage is TRBJ2-7; TRBD2 agrees at 11 bases. J lost 5 bases, V lost 3 bases, and 3 bases had no gene match. This CDR3 comprises 14 residues. Germline CDR1 reads SGHTA; CDR2 reads FQGNSA. CDR3 loop: CASSFSTSGDEQYF. The CDR3 DNA is TGTGCCAGCAGCTTCTCGACTAGCGGGGACGAGCAGTACTTC.

The chain uses TRBV5-6 and TRBJ2-5, with 12 bases fitting TRBD1. There are 16 residues in the CDR3. Unmatched junction bases numbered 12, after V lost 6 bases and J lost 6 bases. CDR1 SGHDT and CDR2 YYEEEE come from the germline V gene. Here the CDR3 reads CASTIGGQGAAKTQYF. CDR3 coding DNA: TGTGCCAGCACCATCGGGGGACAGGGGGCGGCGAAGACCCAGTACTTC.

This clone appeared many times. Distinct nucleotide sequences in the sample also encode this CDR3. The rearrangement uses TRBV6-1 and TRBJ1-2; weak D call: TRBD1 (5 bases). The CDR3 has 13 residues. The V and J ends lost 2 bases and 3 bases respectively, with 7 bases between them. CDR1 is MNHNS, CDR2 SASEGT, per germline. CDR3 sequence reads: CASSERGDYGYTF. The DNA of the CDR3 is TGTGCCAGCAGTGAACGGGGGGACTATGGCTACACCTTC.

The chain couples TRBV6-6 to TRBJ2-1, with 7 bases identical to TRBD2. Germline V CDR1 and CDR2: MNHNY, SVGAGI (reference sequence). The CDR3 length is 15 residues. V gave up 1 base and J gave up 3 bases; unmatched junction bases: 3. As DNA, the CDR3 is TGTGCCAGCAGTTACTTGCGGGGGAACTACAATGAGCAGTTCTTC. Its protein is CASSYLRGNYNEQFF.

The V gene is TRBV7-2, the J gene TRBJ2-2; D gene unclear. The CDR3 sequence is 14 residues long. The germline V gene encodes CDR1 SGHTA and CDR2 FQGNSA. V shed 0 bases and J shed 5 bases, with 7 bases lying between them. CDR3 sequence reads: CASSLASTTGELFF. The CDR3 nucleotides are TGTGCCAGCAGCTTAGCTAGCACGACCGGGGAGCTGTTTTTT.

V and J are TRBV5-1 and TRBJ1-2, with D hard to call. CDR1 and CDR2 from the germline V gene are SGHRS and YFSETQ. CDR3 length: 12 amino acids. V was trimmed by 0 bases and J by 6 bases, leaving 6 bases between them. CDR3 bases: TGCGCCAGCAGCTTGGGAGCGAATGGCTACACCTTC. It translates to CASSLGANGYTF.

This CDR3 reads CVGEGGSSYEQYF. CDR3 DNA: TGTGTGGGGGAGGGAGGCTCCTCCTACGAGCAGTACTTC. This chain links TRBV28 with TRBJ2-7; the match to TRBD2 covers 7 bases. Germline loops: CDR1 MDHEN, CDR2 SYDVKM. The CDR3 has 13 residues.

The CDR3 nucleotides read TGTGCCAGTAAAAATATACAGGGTGTGAACACTGAAGCTTTCTTT. This codes for CASKNIQGVNTEAFF. The V and J genes are TRBV19 and TRBJ1-1; a weak D match, TRBD1 (6 bases). Per germline, CDR1 LNHDA and CDR2 SQIVND (reference sequence). This CDR3 region has 15 residues. V was pared by 7 bases and J by 0 bases, with 15 bases between.

Concerning this clone: A read error may account for a junction end that differs from germline. This sequence joins TRBV6-1 and TRBJ2-5; maybe TRBD1 (6 bases). Germline CDR1 MNHNS, CDR2 SASEGT. CDR3 length: 12 amino acids. The CDR3 region is CASSLITGSWDF. The CDR3 coding sequence is TGTGCCAGCAGCCTCATTACAGGGTCATGGGACTTC.

J is TRBJ1-5 and V is TRBV7-7; 7 nucleotides line up with TRBD1. The germline CDR1 and CDR2 sequences are SSHAT and FNYEAQ (reference sequence). The ends lost 5 bases at V and 2 bases at J; junction bases unmatched: 6. The CDR3 runs 15 residues. The CDR3 is CASSLNRGGNQPQHF. The CDR3 nucleotides read TGTGCCAGCAGCCTAAACAGGGGAGGCAATCAGCCCCAGCATTTT.

The J gene is TRBJ1-1, the V gene TRBV5-1; TRBD1 matches 9 bases. Looked up from germline, CDR1 is SGHRS and CDR2 is YFSETQ. This CDR3 contains 17 residues. V lost 4 bases, J lost 0 bases, and 10 bases stayed unmatched. In DNA form, the CDR3 reads TGCGCCAGCAGCCTCGGGACAGGGCGAGGCGTGAACACTGAAGCTTTCTTT. This gives the protein CASSLGTGRGVNTEAFF.

The V call is TRBV11-3, the J call TRBJ2-1, with 13 bases matching TRBD2. There are 15 residues in the CDR3. Trimming removed 6 bases from V and 5 bases from J; junction bases left unmatched: 4. Germline V gene sequence: CDR1 SGHNT, CDR2 YENEEA. CDR3 nucleotide sequence: TGTGCCAGCAGTCCAGGACTAGCGGGGGACAATGAGCAGTTCTTC. Its protein is CASSPGLAGDNEQFF.

The V and J genes are TRBV30 and TRBJ1-2, with D possibly being TRBD1 (6 bases). The germline gives CDR1 GTSNPN, CDR2 SVGIG (reference sequence). V lost 5 bases to trimming and J lost 4 bases, with 14 bases between them. The CDR3 length is 13 residues. The CDR3 DNA sequence: TGTGCCTGGTGGGACGGACAGACCTATGGCTACACCTTC. It specifies CAWWDGQTYGYTF.